These T cell receptor beta chains were read from a single sample in a study of Tregs in tolerant kidney transplant recipients. The protocol was immunoSEQ multiplex PCR, while the TCRdb copy is restricted to in-frame clones and leaves out a portion. The sample has 240,000 or so clones, about 86% seen once; the top ten hold around 0.64%. The sequencing input was CD4+ T cells from blood. The receptors originated from a human donor in good health. Both conserved end residues are part of each CDR3. Each record gives: V gene, clone size, CDR3 protein. Expanded clones are given a class, and other clones once, few, many or no size at all.

TRBV7-8 - CASSLTTGGVEQYF
TRBV6-5 - CASRTGQGRYTF
TRBV7-8 - CASLSAGQGPSNTGELFF
TRBV11-3 once CASSLDGNRGITEAFF
TRBV5-1 - CASSLGGLGPYEQYF
TRBV7-8 - CASSSSSTGRSGNTIYF
TRBV5-8 - CASSGDRRGKNIQYF
TRBV6-6 - CASRANYGYTF
TRBV5-1 - CASSLDRGRPFF
TRBV6-5 once CASSEWVAGDRQFF
TRBV4-2 - CASSPGVGYTF
TRBV9 - CASSPQLATGELFF
TRBV19 - CASSIGFQGGAGNTIYF
TRBV23-1 - CASGEDSGRGDSTDTQYF
TRBV15 - CATSTSGRGGYEQYF
TRBV5-1 - CASSLGENNSPLHF
TRBV18 - CASSPGTGRNSPLHF
TRBV5-4 - CASSLVSGRDTEAFF
TRBV2 - CAGTGDTYGYTF
TRBV6-5 - CASSYAGAPETQYF
TRBV2 - CASKKGTGDSPLHF
TRBV29-1 - CSVGGFPRETQYF
TRBV19 - CASSIWTGGSGTEAFF
TRBV15 - CATSKGGLAGGVSNEQFF
TRBV2 - CASRNEGPKNQPQHF
TRBV10-2 - CASSEIASTTSYEQYF
TRBV5-1 - CASSLNSNQPQHF
TRBV19 - CASSNLGRDQPQHF
TRBV7-8 - CASSPTVYLSNQPQHF
TRBV19 - CASSRGRGANVLTF
TRBV2 - CASRSSGANVLTF
TRBV14 - CASSQAAGQETQYF
TRBV4-1 once CASSQGQRIAAYNEQFF
TRBV9 - CASSLGRVGGAGNTIYF
TRBV5-1 - CASSSGQNTEAFF
TRBV27 few CASRLRFEAFF
TRBV7-9 once CASSPRGGAFYGYTF
TRBV6-5 - CASSELGRKQFF
TRBV7-9 - CASSRLGTGNSPLHF
TRBV30 - CAWTSGSRGEQFF
TRBV6-5 - CASSPYRGGYGYTF
TRBV12-1 - CASSFAAPEYYGYTF